These 26 T cell receptor beta chains came from one sample sequenced in a study of T-cell memory formation after mild COVID-19. TCRdb re-called the 5' RACE reads through MiXCR, storing one row per CDR3 protein. The sample includes around 320,000 distinct CDR3 sequences, 13% to 15% seen only once; the top ten take 20% to 25%. Sequenced sample: PBMCs or a T cell subset sorted from them (not recorded which). These receptor sequences come from a man aged 18 to 30 who had mild COVID-19 (a few samples of this study predate the infection). Cell type and time point are not known.

This sequence joins TRBV7-2 and TRBJ2-1; no definite D call. The CDR3 has 14 amino acids. The germline V gene encodes CDR1 SGHTA and CDR2 FQGNSA. Deletions cut 4 bases from V and 8 bases from J, with 15 bases between. The CDR3: CASSSQPGPDEQFF. CDR3 bases: TGTGCCAGCAGCTCCCAGCCCGGACCGGATGAGCAGTTCTTC.

This clonotype was recorded at least ten times. The V gene is TRBV18, the J gene TRBJ2-5, with 7 positions matching TRBD2. Per germline, CDR1 KGHSH and CDR2 LQKENI. The CDR3 has 14 residues. V was pared by 3 bases and J by 9 bases, with 10 bases of the junction left unmatched. In DNA form, the CDR3 reads TGTGCCAGCTCACCCGGGACTACCGCGGGGGCCCAGTACTTC. Its protein is CASSPGTTAGAQYF.

The gene calls are TRBV7-2 and TRBJ2-7; 7 bases are a match to TRBD2. Germline assignment: CDR1 SGHTA and CDR2 FQGNSA. The CDR3 is 16 residues long. The trim removed 0 bases at V and 2 bases at J, leaving 7 bases unmatched. CDR3: CASSLAGGFKPYEQYF. Here the CDR3 DNA reads TGTGCCAGCAGCTTAGCGGGAGGGTTCAAACCCTACGAGCAGTACTTC.

This clonotype was detected a few times. The chain joins TRBV10-3 to TRBJ2-3; tentatively, D is TRBD2 (6 bases). Deletions cut 10 bases from V and 0 bases from J, with 11 bases between. The CDR3 consists of 13 residues. The V gene's germline CDR1 is ENHRY and CDR2 SYGVKD. CDR3 nucleotide sequence: TGTGCCACCCTAGCGTCAAGCACAGATACGCAGTATTTT. Its protein product is CATLASSTDTQYF.

This clonotype was recorded at least ten times. The V call is TRBV24-1, the J call TRBJ2-2; tentatively, D is TRBD1 (6 bases). CDR1 KGHDR and CDR2 SFDVKD come from the germline V gene. The CDR3 extends over 12 amino acids. Trimming shortened V by 9 bases and J by 6 bases, and 10 bases separated the two germline ends. Here the CDR3 DNA reads TGTGCCACCGAGGGGGATTCCGGGGAGCTGTTTTTT. It translates to CATEGDSGELFF.

CDR3 loop: CATSDSPRNEQFF. DNA of the CDR3: TGTGCCACCAGTGATTCCCCGAGGAATGAGCAGTTCTTC. The chain carries TRBV24-1 and TRBJ2-1, with no clear D. V dropped 2 bases and J dropped 7 bases, with 8 bases sitting between them. CDR1 and CDR2 from the germline V gene are KGHDR and SFDVKD. This CDR3 contains 13 residues.

The table lists this clonotype with many counts. The rearrangement uses TRBV7-2 and TRBJ2-7; 10 bases map to TRBD2. The CDR3 runs 17 residues. Per the germline V gene, CDR1 is SGHTA and CDR2 is FQGNSA. V was pared by 5 bases and J by 2 bases, with 12 bases of the junction left unmatched. CDR3 sequence (DNA): TGTGCCAGCAGCCGTGTCCTAGCGGGGGCCACCCCCTACGAGCAGTACTTC. Protein product: CASSRVLAGATPYEQYF.

This clonotype was seen ten or more times. The CDR3 DNA sequence: TGCGCCAGCAGCTTGGGTTTCAACACCGGGGAGCTGTTTTTT. Its protein product is CASSLGFNTGELFF. The genes are TRBV5-1 and TRBJ2-2, with D unclear. In germline, CDR1 is SGHRS, CDR2 YFSETQ. Trimming removed 0 bases at V and 2 bases at J, with 5 bases between. The CDR3 extends over 14 amino acids.

A few counts support this clonotype. Here the CDR3 reads CSVGQGAGTASYEQYF. The CDR3 region has the DNA TGCAGCGTCGGCCAGGGCGCCGGGACAGCATCGTACGAGCAGTACTTC. The rearrangement links TRBV29-1 to TRBJ2-7; 7 bases align to TRBD1. The germline V gene has CDR1 SQVTM and CDR2 ANQGSEA. The CDR3 runs to 16 residues. Losses at the gene ends were 6 bases for V and 4 bases for J; bases not matched to a gene: 18.

This clonotype has a handful of counts. The chain has TRBV28 and TRBJ2-7, with a tentative D call TRBD1 (5 bases). With 6 bases removed from V and 6 bases from J, the gap between germline ends came to 9 bases. The CDR3 spans 11 residues. Germline CDR1 is MDHEN and CDR2 is SYDVKM. CDR3 in amino acids: CASSRVGEQYV. In nucleotides, the CDR3 is TGTGCCAGCAGCAGGGTGGGCGAGCAGTACGTC.

This clonotype was seen a few times. This chain links TRBV5-1 with TRBJ1-1; D is undetermined. The CDR3 contains 11 residues. Trimming cost V 0 bases and J 7 bases, with 4 bases left between them. Germline V lookup: CDR1 SGHRS, CDR2 YFSETQ. The CDR3 nucleotides are TGCGCCAGCAGCTTGGCCGATGAAGCTTTCTTT. This translates into CASSLADEAFF.

A few counts support this clonotype. V gene TRBV5-1 combines with J gene TRBJ2-3; 12 bases are shared with TRBD1. Germline V gene lookup returns CDR1 SGHRS and CDR2 YFSETQ. The CDR3 spans 16 residues. Losses at the gene ends were 4 bases for V and 0 bases for J; bases not matched to a gene: 3. DNA for the CDR3: TGCGCCAGCAGCCGGGGACAGGGGGCGAGCACAGATACGCAGTATTTT. Its protein product is CASSRGQGASTDTQYF.

CDR3 loop: CASSDLAGGRDTQYF. The DNA for the CDR3 is TGTGCCAGCAGTGACCTAGCGGGGGGTCGTGATACGCAGTATTTT. This rearrangement joins TRBV6-4 to TRBJ2-3; TRBD2 matches at 11 bases. V lost 2 bases and J lost 6; bases outside the gene matches: 4. From germline, CDR1 is MRHNA and CDR2 SNTAGT. This CDR3 is built from 15 residues.

In this sample, this clonotype turned up many times. This sequence joins TRBV7-9 and TRBJ1-1, with TRBD1 identical over 10 bases. Per the germline V gene, CDR1 is SEHNR and CDR2 is FQNEAQ (reference sequence). The CDR3 totals 14 residues. V lost 4 bases to trimming and J lost 11 bases; unmatched junction nucleotides: 10. The CDR3 DNA sequence: TGTGCCAGCAGCTCGCTCGGGACAGGGGCCCCGGCTTTCTTT. Its translation: CASSSLGTGAPAFF.

V is TRBV7-9 and J is TRBJ2-7, with TRBD1 matching 7 bases. The trim removed 5 bases at V and 0 bases at J, leaving 4 bases unmatched. The CDR3 has 14 residues. Germline assignment: CDR1 SEHNR and CDR2 FQNEAQ (reference sequence). The CDR3 nucleotides read TGTGCCAGCAGCCCGGGACAGAGCTCCTACGAGCAGTACTTC. It is translated as CASSPGQSSYEQYF.

This clonotype showed up just a few times. V gene TRBV20-1 combines with J gene TRBJ1-6, with D perhaps matching TRBD1 (5 bases). V lost 6 bases, J lost 0 bases, and 9 bases lay in between. This CDR3 spans 14 amino acids. The V gene's germline CDR1 is DFQATT and CDR2 SNEGSKA (reference sequence). The DNA for the CDR3 is TGCAGTGCGAACAGGATCTCCTATAATTCACCCCTCCACTTT. Translating gives CSANRISYNSPLHF.

The chain links TRBV9 to TRBJ2-5; D is unclear. CDR1 is SGDLS, CDR2 YYNGEE, per germline. Trimming removed 0 bases from V and 7 bases from J, with 16 bases in between. The CDR3 is 15 residues long. The CDR3 sequence is CASSVGPAPKSTQYF. In DNA, the CDR3 is TGTGCCAGCAGCGTAGGTCCGGCCCCCAAGTCGACCCAGTACTTC.

J is TRBJ2-7 and V is TRBV20-1, with TRBD2 identical over 11 bases. The CDR3 has 15 amino acids. The germline gives CDR1 DFQATT, CDR2 SNEGSKA (reference sequence). V was pared by 3 bases and J by 2 bases, with 6 bases of the junction left unmatched. In DNA form, the CDR3 reads TGCAGTGCTAGGACCACTAGCGGGGGCGCCTACGAGCAGTACTTC. Its translation is CSARTTSGGAYEQYF.

The rearrangement links TRBV9 to TRBJ2-3, with unresolved D. Trimming took 4 bases from V and 11 from J, leaving 17 bases between them. The V gene's germline CDR1 is SGDLS and CDR2 YYNGEE. The CDR3 loop spans 13 amino acids. The CDR3: CASSPTMLTRQYF. CDR3 nucleotide sequence: TGTGCCAGCAGCCCCACAATGTTAACGCGGCAGTATTTT. The complete variable domain, with remaining parts taken from reference TRBV9 and TRBJ2-3, reads DSGVTQTPKHLITATGQRVTLRCSPRSGDLSVYWYQQSLDQGLQFLIQYYNGEERAKGNILERFSAQQFPDLHSELNLSSLELGDSALYFCASSPTMLTRQYFGPGTRLTVL.

This sequence joins TRBV29-1 and TRBJ1-3; tentative D call: TRBD1 (6 bases). V was shortened by 1 base and J by 2 bases, with 9 bases between the two germline ends. The CDR3 is made up of 14 amino acids. Germline V gene sequence: CDR1 SQVTM, CDR2 ANQGSEA. The CDR3 DNA reads as TGCAGCGTTGAAGGCGGGGACACTGGAAACACCATATATTTT. This gives the protein CSVEGGDTGNTIYF.

This clonotype was detected a few times. The genes are TRBV5-1 and TRBJ2-1, with TRBD2 matching 9 bases. The junction had 7 bases not matched to a gene; V was cut back by 4 bases and J by 8 bases. Germline CDR1 and CDR2: SGHRS and YFSETQ. The CDR3 is 14 residues long. CDR3 loop: CASSRSGGPYEQFF. The DNA of the CDR3 is TGCGCCAGCAGCCGGAGCGGGGGGCCCTATGAGCAGTTCTTC. The whole variable domain, remainder taken from reference TRBV5-1 and TRBJ2-1, is KAGVTQTPRYLIKTRGQQVTLSCSPISGHRSVSWYQQTPGQGLQFLFEYFSETQRNKGNFPGRFSGRQFSNSRSEMNVSTLELGDSALYLCASSRSGGPYEQFFGPGTRLTVL.

This clonotype was seen at least ten times. The rearrangement uses TRBV14 and TRBJ2-7; 7 bases map to TRBD1. Germline V gene data show CDR1 as SGHDN and CDR2 as FVKESK. The J segment lost 6 bases and the V segment lost 0 bases, leaving 5 bases of the junction unmatched. The CDR3 is 14 residues long. CDR3 sequence reads: CASSQDSTGSEQYF. CDR3 coding DNA: TGTGCCAGCAGCCAAGATTCGACAGGGAGCGAGCAGTACTTC.

This clonotype was observed a few times. This rearrangement joins TRBV18 to TRBJ2-3, with D perhaps TRBD2 (6 bases). This CDR3 contains 15 residues. Trimming shortened V by 2 bases and J by 0 bases, and 9 bases separated the two germline ends. CDR1 KGHSH and CDR2 LQKENI come from the germline V gene. The CDR3 sequence is CASSPRAGSTDTQYF. The CDR3 DNA follows: TGTGCCAGCTCACCAAGGGCGGGGAGCACAGATACGCAGTATTTT.

The rearrangement uses TRBV6-2 or TRBV6-3 and TRBJ1-6; TRBD1 matches at 11 bases. CDR1 is MNHEY, CDR2 SVGEGT, per germline. V shed 6 bases, J shed 8 bases, and the junction held 9 bases outside the gene matches. The CDR3 length is 16 residues. In DNA form, the CDR3 reads TGTGCCAGCAGCGTACCATGGACAGGGGGCGATTCACCCCTCCACTTT. It translates to CASSVPWTGGDSPLHF.

This clonotype turned up a few times. V and J are TRBV27 and TRBJ1-5; D is unresolved. V was shortened by 6 bases and J by 3 bases, with 12 bases between the two germline ends. Germline V CDR1 and CDR2: MNHEY, SMNVEV (reference sequence). The CDR3 contains 14 residues. CDR3 amino acids: CASSRPGYNQPQHF. In DNA form, the CDR3 reads TGTGCCAGCAGCCGACCGGGCTACAATCAGCCCCAGCATTTT.

A few counts support this clonotype. The chain carries TRBV9 and TRBJ2-1, with D possibly called TRBD1 or TRBD2 (5 bases each). This CDR3 region has 15 residues. V was cut by 3 bases and J by 7 bases, with 17 bases left in between. CDR1 is SGDLS and CDR2 is YYNGEE in the germline V gene. The CDR3 spells CASSAWDGGGNEQFF. CDR3 DNA sequence: TGTGCCAGCAGCGCCTGGGACGGCGGTGGGAATGAGCAGTTCTTC. Looking up the rest from reference TRBV9 and TRBJ2-1 gives the full variable domain: DSGVTQTPKHLITATGQRVTLRCSPRSGDLSVYWYQQSLDQGLQFLIQYYNGEERAKGNILERFSAQQFPDLHSELNLSSLELGDSALYFCASSAWDGGGNEQFFGPGTRLTVL.